The sequence of this T cell receptor (beta chain) was determined in a study of blood T cell repertoires in COVID-19. Study-wide background: From T cells, B-cell-depleted T cells, or PBMCs came the material, which was cDNA or gDNA.

The CDR3 extends over 14 amino acids. The germline CDR1 and CDR2 sequences are SGHDN and FVKESK. Trimming cost V 0 bases and J 5 bases, with 10 bases left between them. In Cohort 3, a recovered donor had either two negative PCRs, clearance, or symptom resolution. Original processing notes: Reference gene primer amplification yielded estimated nucleated cell counts. Only in-frame clones appear in the TCRdb table, and some are missing; sequencing was by immunoSEQ multiplex PCR. D and trimming were read from the DNA, whereas the V and J calls and clone size are those reported in that table. This table has about 150,000 clones, 78% appearing once.

This sequence joins TRBV14 and TRBJ1-2; D not certain. Sequencing was carried out using PBMCs or T cells enriched from blood (not recorded which). This receptor was taken from a woman between 45 and 60 years old who had recovered from COVID-19. CDR3 nucleotides: TGTGCCAGCAGCCAAGATAGAAGCCCGTATGGCTACACCTTC. This sequence encodes CASSQDRSPYGYTF.